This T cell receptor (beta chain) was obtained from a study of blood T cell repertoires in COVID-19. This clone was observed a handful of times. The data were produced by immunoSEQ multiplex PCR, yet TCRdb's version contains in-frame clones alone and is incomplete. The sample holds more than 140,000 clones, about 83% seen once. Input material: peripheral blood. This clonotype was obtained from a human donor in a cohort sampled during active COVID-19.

CDR3 nucleotides: TGTGCCAGCAGCCAACTTGGACAGGGGAATCAGCCCCAGCATTTT. It codes for CASSQLGQGNQPQHF. V is TRBV4-2 and J is TRBJ1-5; 9 nucleotides agree with TRBD1. This CDR3 spans 15 amino acids. Germline CDR1 and CDR2: LGHNA and YNFKEQ. The trim removed 2 bases at V and 4 bases at J, leaving 3 bases unmatched.